Below, 21 T cell receptor beta chains from the same sample are listed, as sequenced in a study of beta chain features in type 1 diabetes. Study-level findings and limits: People with Type 1 diabetes carried modestly yet significantly shorter TCRB CDR3s in all four CD4+ subsets.

The antigens these receptors bind are not known. The sequenced template was cDNA made from the entire isolated RNA. Clones were read by immunoSEQ multiplex PCR, and TCRdb kept only the in-frame ones, dropping some. This sample carries 45,000 to 65,000 clones, 52% of them seen once, and the ten largest clones take 2% to 3%. The sample consisted of Tregs from blood. The source of these receptors is a woman aged 40 to 50 with type 1 diabetes.

This clone was observed a handful of times. This chain links TRBV5-1 with TRBJ2-3; TRBD1 matches at 7 bases. Germline assignment: CDR1 SGHRS and CDR2 YFSETQ. The CDR3 runs to 14 residues. V gave up 9 bases and J gave up 0 bases; unmatched junction bases: 7. The CDR3 DNA follows: TGCGCCACCGGGACAGCCGCTAGCACAGATACGCAGTATTTT. Translation: CATGTAASTDTQYF. Variable domain in full (rest from reference TRBV5-1 and TRBJ2-3): KAGVTQTPRYLIKTRGQQVTLSCSPISGHRSVSWYQQTPGQGLQFLFEYFSETQRNKGNFPGRFSGRQFSNSRSEMNVSTLELGDSALYLCATGTAASTDTQYFGPGTRLTVL.

There are a few counts of this clone. The rearrangement joins TRBV7-8 to TRBJ1-5; 11 bases agree with TRBD1. Trimming removed 5 bases from V and 6 bases from J; junction bases left unmatched: 6. From germline, CDR1 is SGHVS and CDR2 FQNEAQ. The CDR3 has 15 residues. The DNA for the CDR3 is TGTGCCAGCAGCGCAGGACAGGGGGCCGGTCAGCCCCAGCATTTT. It encodes CASSAGQGAGQPQHF.

The chain has TRBV7-3 and TRBJ2-2; 8 bases line up with TRBD2. The CDR3 is made up of 18 amino acids. The V and J ends lost 5 bases and 1 base, in that order; junction bases with no gene match: 12. Germline CDR1 and CDR2: SGHTA and FQGTGA. The CDR3 nucleotides are TGTGCCAGCAGCATGACAGGACCGGGACTAGGGAACACCGGGGAGCTGTTTTTT. Its protein is CASSMTGPGLGNTGELFF.

This chain uses TRBV19 with TRBJ2-5, with a tentative D call TRBD1 (7 bases). The CDR3 contains 15 residues. CDR1 is LNHDA, CDR2 SQIVND, per germline (reference sequence). Trimming shortened V by 6 bases and J by 6 bases, and 20 bases separated the two germline ends. Written as DNA, the CDR3 is TGTGCCAGTAGCAGTGGACAGGAGGCGGGGAAGACCCAGTACTTC. It encodes CASSSGQEAGKTQYF.

The chain links TRBV7-8 to TRBJ1-1; 7 nucleotides line up with TRBD1. This CDR3 is built from 17 residues. V trimming: 5 bases; J trimming: 0 bases; junction bases outside the gene matches: 12. The germline V gene has CDR1 SGHVS and CDR2 FQNEAQ. In DNA form, the CDR3 reads TGTGCCAGCAGCCTACTTCTAAACAGGGGTATGAACACTGAAGCTTTCTTT. Amino acid sequence: CASSLLLNRGMNTEAFF.

CDR3 DNA sequence: TGTGCCAGCAGCCCCCGGACAGGAAAGGGAAACATTCAGTACTTC. Its protein product is CASSPRTGKGNIQYF. This rearrangement joins TRBV7-2 to TRBJ2-4; 7 bases line up with TRBD1. With V trimmed by 5 bases and J by 6 bases, 10 bases remained unmatched. This CDR3 is 15 amino acids long. In germline, CDR1 is SGHTA, CDR2 FQGNSA.

This clone has more than one count but fewer than ten. The chain carries TRBV19 and TRBJ2-2; no definite D call. There are 16 residues in the CDR3. The V end was cut by 4 bases, the J end by 3 bases, with 15 bases between. The V gene's germline CDR1 is LNHDA and CDR2 SQIVND (reference sequence). DNA of the CDR3: TGTGCCAGTAGTAGCCCCTTGGTCGGGTACACCGGGGAGCTGTTTTTT. It yields the protein CASSSPLVGYTGELFF.

The chain couples TRBV27 to TRBJ1-2; perhaps TRBD1 as D (5 bases). The CDR3 totals 13 residues. Germline V CDR1 and CDR2: MNHEY, SMNVEV (reference sequence). Trimming took off 4 bases at V and 4 bases at J, with 10 bases between the two ends. The CDR3 loop is CASSSTGSYGYTF. The DNA of the CDR3 is TGTGCCAGCAGTTCCACAGGAAGCTATGGCTACACCTTC.

This clone counts as medium-sized. The chain combines TRBV23-1 with TRBJ1-5; no firm D call. TRBV23-1 is given ORF status, its function remaining uncertain. CDR3 length equals 15 residues. Trimming stripped 3 bases from V and 5 bases from J, with 14 bases between. CDR3 residues: CASSHLCFLDQPQHF. Here the CDR3 DNA reads TGCGCCAGCAGTCACCTCTGTTTCCTTGATCAGCCCCAGCATTTT.

This clone came up a few times. This chain links TRBV25-1 with TRBJ1-1, with D possibly being TRBD1 (5 bases). Germline V gives CDR1 MGHDK, CDR2 SYGVNS. Deletions cut 3 bases from V and 5 bases from J, with 16 bases between. This CDR3 region has 15 residues. For the CDR3, the DNA is TGTGCCAGCAGTGAGGTGAGCGGGGCAGGTACTGAAGCTTTCTTT. Its translation is CASSEVSGAGTEAFF.

The table lists this clone with a few counts. The rearrangement links TRBV5-4 to TRBJ2-5; 8 bases line up with TRBD2. Germline-derived CDR1 and CDR2 are SGHNT and YYREEE (reference sequence). This CDR3 spans 15 amino acids. J gave up 2 bases and V 2 bases, and 5 bases lay outside the gene matches. The CDR3 nucleotides are TGTGCCAGCAGCTTTTCTAGCGGGCCTCAAGAGACCCAGTACTTC. Translating gives CASSFSSGPQETQYF.

V is TRBV5-1 and J is TRBJ1-1; maybe TRBD1 (5 bases). CDR1 is SGHRS, CDR2 YFSETQ, per germline. V was cut by 1 base and J by 1 base, with 11 bases left in between. CDR3 size: 15 residues. The CDR3 sequence: CASSLRGGPNTEAFF. CDR3 nucleotides: TGCGCCAGCAGCTTGCGGGGGGGACCGAACACTGAAGCTTTCTTT.

The chain combines TRBV5-1 with TRBJ2-5; D might be TRBD1 (5 bases). The V gene lost 0 bases and the J gene lost 0 bases, with 12 bases spanning the gap. The CDR3 sequence is 16 residues long. Germline-derived CDR1 and CDR2 are SGHRS and YFSETQ. The CDR3 DNA reads TGCGCCAGCAGCTTGGTCGACAGTTGGTACCAAGAGACCCAGTACTTC. This codes for CASSLVDSWYQETQYF.

CDR3 residues: CASSLAAGGINEQFF. The DNA for the CDR3 is TGTGCCAGCTCTCTGGCAGCGGGAGGTATAAATGAGCAGTTCTTC. The chain recombines TRBV18 with TRBJ2-1; 9 bases match TRBD2. The CDR3 runs 15 residues. Germline V CDR1 and CDR2: KGHSH, LQKENI. V dropped 6 bases and J dropped 7; count of bases not matched to a gene: 10.

The genes are TRBV5-1 and TRBJ2-2, with TRBD2 matching over 9 bases. The V segment lost 4 bases and the J segment 5 bases; nucleotides outside the gene matches: 3. CDR1 is SGHRS and CDR2 is YFSETQ in the germline V gene. CDR3 size: 14 residues. CDR3 DNA sequence: TGCGCCAGCAGCAGACTAGCGGAAACCGGGGAGCTGTTTTTT. Protein sequence: CASSRLAETGELFF.

This rearrangement joins TRBV29-1 to TRBJ2-3; unclear D gene. Trimming removed 7 bases at V and 2 bases at J, with 10 bases between. The CDR3 contains 12 residues. Germline V gives CDR1 SQVTM, CDR2 ANQGSEA. CDR3 DNA sequence: TGCAGCGCCTCTTTAAACACAGATACGCAGTATTTT. This encodes CSASLNTDTQYF.

This clone was recorded a few times. The chain links TRBV7-2 to TRBJ2-2; 9 bases align to TRBD1. From germline, CDR1 is SGHTA and CDR2 FQGNSA. The CDR3 consists of 16 residues. V gave up 2 bases and J gave up 6 bases; unmatched junction bases: 7. The CDR3 reads CASSLTGGRFSGELFF. DNA of the CDR3: TGTGCCAGCAGCTTAACAGGGGGCCGATTCTCCGGGGAGCTGTTTTTT.

J is TRBJ1-2 and V is TRBV27, with 8 bases matching TRBD1. CDR3 size: 16 residues. With 3 bases clipped from V and 5 bases from J, the junction kept 11 bases outside the gene matches. Looked up from germline, CDR1 is MNHEY and CDR2 is SMNVEV (reference sequence). CDR3 sequence: CASSFRPGQGLYGYTF. In nucleotides, the CDR3 is TGTGCCAGCAGTTTTCGCCCTGGACAGGGACTATATGGCTACACCTTC.

The chain combines TRBV28 with TRBJ2-7; 7 bases are shared with TRBD1. Germline V gene data show CDR1 as MDHEN and CDR2 as SYDVKM. Trimming took 2 bases from V and 0 from J; bases not matched to a gene: 7. The CDR3 is made up of 16 amino acids. The CDR3 loop reads CASSLVSGTVSYEQYF. The CDR3 DNA is TGTGCCAGCAGTTTAGTATCAGGGACAGTCTCCTACGAGCAGTACTTC. Full variable domain (outside the CDR3, taken from reference TRBV28 and TRBJ2-7): DVKVTQSSRYLVKRTGEKVFLECVQDMDHENMFWYRQDPGLGLRLIYFSYDVKMKEKGDIPEGYSVSREKKERFSLILESASTNQTSMYLCASSLVSGTVSYEQYFGPGTRLTVT.

This clone occurred a few times. V usage is TRBV5-1 and J usage is TRBJ2-7, with TRBD2 matching 11 bases. Germline V gene sequence: CDR1 SGHRS, CDR2 YFSETQ. The V segment lost 3 bases and the J segment 0 bases; nucleotides outside the gene matches: 8. This CDR3 has 17 amino acids. For the CDR3, the DNA is TGCGCCAGCAGCTCCCTAGCGGGAGGCCTAAGCTCCTACGAGCAGTACTTC. This encodes CASSSLAGGLSSYEQYF.

This chain joins TRBV29-1 and TRBJ1-2; D is perhaps TRBD1 (6 bases). Germline lookup yields CDR1 SQVTM and CDR2 ANQGSEA. The V end was cut by 2 bases, the J end by 4 bases, with 11 bases between. The CDR3 runs 13 residues. In DNA form, the CDR3 reads TGCAGCGTTGAATGGGGAGGGGGCTATGGCTACACCTTC. This encodes CSVEWGGGYGYTF.